The next 17 T cell receptor beta chains were all read from a single sample in a study of T cells in Graves' hyperthyroidism and ophthalmopathy. The CDR3 regions of TCR beta were amplified from RNA transcripts. HTBI primers drove first-round RT-PCR of the TCR CDR3. TCRdb re-called the multiplex PCR reads with MiXCR, one entry per CDR3 protein. The data contain about 840,000 distinct CDR3 sequences, 38% of them singletons. What was sequenced was blood. The receptor set was obtained from a man younger than 30 with Graves' hyperthyroidism.

This clonotype was detected ten times or more. The rearrangement joins TRBV2 to TRBJ1-4; D is undetermined. The CDR3 covers 12 residues. The germline gives CDR1 SNHLY, CDR2 FYNNEI. Trimming left V 10 bases short and J 4 bases short, with 10 bases between. The CDR3, as DNA: TGTGCCACCACAGAAGATAATGAAAAACTGTTTTTT. It codes for CATTEDNEKLFF.

This rearrangement joins TRBV20-1 to TRBJ1-1; possible D gene TRBD1, 6 bases. The CDR3 covers 15 residues. Trimming shortened V by 5 bases and J by 7 bases, and 23 bases separated the two germline ends. The V gene's germline CDR1 is DFQATT and CDR2 SNEGSKA (reference sequence). This CDR3 is CSAPSPGGAGVEAFF. DNA of the CDR3: TGCAGTGCTCCCTCGCCGGGGGGCGCGGGGGTTGAAGCTTTCTTT.

The gene calls are TRBV20-1 and TRBJ2-2; 8 bases agree with TRBD1. Germline CDR1 DFQATT, CDR2 SNEGSKA (reference sequence). The CDR3 has 12 amino acids. V was pared by 6 bases and J by 5 bases, with 2 bases of the junction left unmatched. The CDR3 loop reads CSAGQVTGELFF. CDR3 DNA sequence: TGCAGTGCGGGACAGGTGACCGGGGAGCTGTTTTTT.

V is TRBV19 and J is TRBJ1-2; D may be TRBD1 (5 bases). The V end was cut by 5 bases, the J end by 4 bases, with 14 bases between. Germline CDR1 LNHDA, CDR2 SQIVND (reference sequence). This CDR3 has 14 amino acids. This CDR3 is CASSATGRIYGYTF. The CDR3 DNA is TGTGCCAGTAGTGCTACGGGACGGATCTATGGCTACACCTTC.

The rearrangement links TRBV5-4 to TRBJ2-5, with a possible D match to TRBD2 (5 bases). Germline V gene lookup returns CDR1 SGHNT and CDR2 YYREEE (reference sequence). V was trimmed by 5 bases and J by 0 bases, leaving 17 bases between them. This CDR3 spans 16 amino acids. CDR3 residues: CASSYAGLDDQETQYF. DNA of the CDR3: TGTGCCAGCAGTTACGCCGGACTGGATGACCAAGAGACCCAGTACTTC.

This clonotype was found many times. This chain connects TRBV5-1 to TRBJ1-5; TRBD1 is a possible D gene (5 bases). V gave up 5 bases and J gave up 2 bases, with 11 bases separating them. The CDR3 contains 14 residues. Germline lookup yields CDR1 SGHRS and CDR2 YFSETQ. CDR3 in amino acids: CASRSGTGNQPQHF. CDR3 sequence (DNA): TGCGCCAGCAGATCCGGGACGGGCAATCAGCCCCAGCATTTT. The full variable domain, its missing parts supplied by reference TRBV5-1 and TRBJ1-5, is KAGVTQTPRYLIKTRGQQVTLSCSPISGHRSVSWYQQTPGQGLQFLFEYFSETQRNKGNFPGRFSGRQFSNSRSEMNVSTLELGDSALYLCASRSGTGNQPQHFGDGTRLSIL.

The chain joins TRBV6-6 to TRBJ1-4; D is perhaps TRBD1 (5 bases). Germline V gene data show CDR1 as MNHNY and CDR2 as SVGAGI (reference sequence). This CDR3 has 14 residues. V dropped 6 bases and J dropped 5 bases, with 13 bases sitting between them. The CDR3 sequence is CASSWGRDNEKLFF. CDR3 DNA sequence: TGTGCCAGCAGCTGGGGGAGGGACAATGAAAAACTGTTTTTT.

The chain combines TRBV6-4 with TRBJ1-5; D gene ambiguous. Germline V gene lookup returns CDR1 MRHNA and CDR2 SNTAGT. The V and J ends lost 2 bases and 4 bases respectively, with 18 bases between them. The CDR3 length is 17 residues. Written as DNA, the CDR3 is TGTGCCAGCAGTGACCCCCTAAGGGCAACAGATAATCAGCCCCAGCATTTT. As protein: CASSDPLRATDNQPQHF.

The chain carries TRBV11-1 and TRBJ1-1; D perhaps matches TRBD1 (5 bases). Trimming left V 4 bases short and J 5 bases short, with 20 bases between. CDR3 size: 16 residues. CDR1 is SGHAT and CDR2 is FQDESV in the germline V gene (reference sequence). The CDR3 nucleotides are TGTGCCAGCAGCTACGAGCCGGGGCGCGGGGGGACTGAAGCTTTCTTT. The encoded protein is CASSYEPGRGGTEAFF.

V is TRBV29-1 and J is TRBJ1-2, with TRBD1 as a possible D gene (5 bases). This CDR3 is built from 14 residues. Trimming took off 6 bases at V and 2 bases at J, with 16 bases between the two ends. CDR1 and CDR2 (germline): SQVTM, ANQGSEA. The CDR3 loop is CSVVPDNSNYGYTF. Written as DNA, the CDR3 is TGCAGCGTCGTTCCGGACAATTCGAACTATGGCTACACCTTC. Variable domain in full (rest from reference TRBV29-1 and TRBJ1-2): SAVISQKPSRDICQRGTSLTIQCQVDSQVTMMFWYRQQPGQSLTLIATANQGSEATYESGFVIDKFPISRPNLTFSTLTVSNMSPEDSSIYLCSVVPDNSNYGYTFGSGTRLTVV.

The sample holds many counts of this clonotype. The chain carries TRBV10-3 and TRBJ2-5, with TRBD1 matching over 7 bases. The CDR3 has 13 amino acids. The V and J ends lost 7 bases and 3 bases, in that order; junction bases with no gene match: 5. The germline V gene encodes CDR1 ENHRY and CDR2 SYGVKD. In DNA, the CDR3 is TGTGCCATCAACCCGGGACAGAAAGAGACCCAGTACTTC. This gives the protein CAINPGQKETQYF.

On this clonotype itself: This may stem from a read error, because a much larger clone lies one nucleotide away. V usage is TRBV9 and J usage is TRBJ1-2; D not certain. The CDR3 totals 16 residues. Germline values: CDR1 SGDLS, CDR2 YYNGEE. Here the CDR3 DNA reads TGTGCCAGCAGCGTAGGTGTATGGCCCGCGGACTATGGCCACACCTTC. Protein product: CASSVGVWPADYGHTF. The full variable domain, completed using reference TRBV9 and TRBJ1-2, is DSGVTQTPKHLITATGQRVTLRCSPRSGDLSVYWYQQSLDQGLQFLIQYYNGEERAKGNILERFSAQQFPDLHSELNLSSLELGDSALYFCASSVGVWPADYGHTFGSGTRLTVV.

The J gene is TRBJ1-6, the V gene TRBV4-3; weak D call: TRBD1 (5 bases). CDR1 and CDR2 from the germline V gene are LGHNA and YSLEER. Between the trimmed V and J ends, which lost 0 bases and 8 bases, there was a span of 17 bases. This CDR3 comprises 17 residues. The CDR3 protein is CASSQDRRDGYYSPLHF. CDR3 DNA: TGCGCCAGCAGCCAAGATCGGCGGGACGGCTACTATTCACCCCTCCACTTT.

This chain links TRBV7-9 with TRBJ1-1; 8 bases fit TRBD1. J lost 4 bases, V lost 0 bases, and 7 bases had no gene match. Looked up from germline, CDR1 is SEHNR and CDR2 is FQNEAQ (reference sequence). This CDR3 contains 16 residues. CDR3 DNA sequence: TGTGCCAGCAGCTTAGCGCAAGGACAGGGCGTCACTGAAGCTTTCTTT. It specifies CASSLAQGQGVTEAFF.

This clonotype was counted a few times. This sequence joins TRBV9 and TRBJ1-4, with D unresolved. The CDR3 has 14 residues. CDR1 and CDR2 (germline): SGDLS, YYNGEE. V shed 4 bases and J shed 6 bases, with 13 bases lying between them. This chain's CDR3 is CASSRDPSYEKLFF. The CDR3 bases are TGTGCCAGCAGCCGAGACCCCTCATATGAAAAACTGTTTTTT.

The chain carries TRBV6-1 and TRBJ2-2; 9 positions agree with TRBD1. The ends lost 5 bases at V and 6 bases at J; junction bases unmatched: 13. In germline, CDR1 is MNHNS, CDR2 SASEGT. The CDR3 is made up of 17 amino acids. CDR3 region: CASSPFISGTGPGELFF. CDR3 DNA sequence: TGTGCCAGCAGTCCCTTTATTTCCGGGACAGGGCCCGGGGAGCTGTTTTTT.

This clonotype appeared many times. This chain connects TRBV15 to TRBJ2-2; the D is unclear. V lost 0 bases, J lost 6 bases, and 11 bases lay in between. Per the germline V gene, CDR1 is LNHNV and CDR2 is YYDKDF (reference sequence). The CDR3 extends over 15 amino acids. Written as DNA, the CDR3 is TGTGCCACCAGCAGAGATATGGGTGGCCCCGGGGAGCTGTTTTTT. Its translation: CATSRDMGGPGELFF. The full variable domain, completed using reference TRBV15 and TRBJ2-2, is DAMVIQNPRYQVTQFGKPVTLSCSQTLNHNVMYWYQQKSSQAPKLLFHYYDKDFNNEADTPDNFQSRRPNTSFCFLDIRSPGLGDTAMYLCATSRDMGGPGELFFGEGSRLTVL.